This T cell receptor beta chain comes out of a study of blood T cell repertoires in COVID-19. Study-wide background: T cells, B-cell-depleted T cells, or PBMCs supplied cDNA or gDNA.

Study processing details: Reference gene primers were amplified, and this amplification served to estimate nucleated cell counts. The repertoire was sequenced with immunoSEQ multiplex PCR; TCRdb's copy has only in-frame clones and lacks some. Clone size and V and J calls were adopted from that table, with D and trimming inferred from the DNA. The repertoire has around 180,000 clones, under 90% of them found once; the top ten carry 10% to 15%. The trim removed 2 bases at V and 1 base at J, leaving 5 bases unmatched. The CDR3 is 17 amino acids. The germline V gene has CDR1 PRHDT and CDR2 FYEKMQ (reference sequence).

The chain carries TRBV13 and TRBJ2-1; 10 bases line up with TRBD2. This sequence originates from a man aged 45-65 years who had recovered from COVID-19. Specimen: PBMCs or T cells enriched from blood (not recorded which). The CDR3 here is CASSLYSTSGSYNEQFF. The CDR3 DNA sequence: TGTGCCAGCAGCTTATACTCGACTAGCGGGTCCTACAATGAGCAGTTCTTC.